In this sample, the clone carrying this T cell receptor (beta chain) turned up many times. Its specificity is unknown. J lost 9 bases, V lost 5 bases, and 13 bases had no gene match. The CDR3 has 15 amino acids. Germline V gene data show CDR1 as MNHEY and CDR2 as SMNVEV (reference sequence). This specimen comes from a study of T-cell reconstitution after alpha-beta-depleted transplantation in children. Study-level findings and limits: At around two months after transplant, the alpha-beta T cells were reportedly derived from several hundred expanded clones that came from non-depleted graft cells. T-cell counts and diversity at one year post-transplant came mainly from newly produced T cells.

It was with unique molecular identifiers that the TCRbeta library was prepared. TCRdb recomputed calls from the PCR reads with MiXCR, one row per CDR3 protein. The top ten clones hold 55% to 75% of a sample with 17,000 or so distinct CDR3 sequences, around 12% of them seen once. The source of this sequence is a boy under three years old who had a stem cell transplant for Wiskott-Aldrich syndrome, so the T cells may come from the graft donor. The sample in question was PBMCs, mostly from graft donor cells, obtained 180 days after TCRalphabeta/CD19-depleted stem cell transplant. This chain links TRBV27 with TRBJ2-7, with 10 nucleotides matching TRBD2. For the CDR3, the DNA is TGTGCCAGCAGTCAACCCGGACTAGCGGATAGGGGGCAGTACTTC. Translation: CASSQPGLADRGQYF.